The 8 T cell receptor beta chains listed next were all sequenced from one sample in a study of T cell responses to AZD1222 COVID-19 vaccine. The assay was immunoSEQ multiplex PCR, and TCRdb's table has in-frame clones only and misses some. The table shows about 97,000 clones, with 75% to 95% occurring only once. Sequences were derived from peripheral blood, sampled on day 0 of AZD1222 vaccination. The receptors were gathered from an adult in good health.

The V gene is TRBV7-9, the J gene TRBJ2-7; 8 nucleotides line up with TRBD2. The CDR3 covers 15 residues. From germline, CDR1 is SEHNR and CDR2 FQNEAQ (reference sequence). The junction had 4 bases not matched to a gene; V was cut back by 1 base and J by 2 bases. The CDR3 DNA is TGTGCCAGCAGCTTAGAGGAGCGGGGGACCTACGAGCAGTACTTC. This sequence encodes CASSLEERGTYEQYF.

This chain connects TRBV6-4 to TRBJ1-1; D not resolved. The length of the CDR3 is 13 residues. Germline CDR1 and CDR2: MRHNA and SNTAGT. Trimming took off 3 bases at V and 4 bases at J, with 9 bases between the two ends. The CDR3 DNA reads TGTGCCAGCAGTGAGCTGAGTGGCACTGAAGCTTTCTTT. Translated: CASSELSGTEAFF.

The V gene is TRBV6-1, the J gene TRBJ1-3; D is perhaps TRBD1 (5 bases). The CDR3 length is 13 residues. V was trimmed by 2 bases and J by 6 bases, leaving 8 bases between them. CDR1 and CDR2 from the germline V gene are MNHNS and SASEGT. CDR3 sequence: CASSEQGLNTIYF. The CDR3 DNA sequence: TGTGCCAGCAGTGAACAGGGCCTAAACACCATATATTTT.

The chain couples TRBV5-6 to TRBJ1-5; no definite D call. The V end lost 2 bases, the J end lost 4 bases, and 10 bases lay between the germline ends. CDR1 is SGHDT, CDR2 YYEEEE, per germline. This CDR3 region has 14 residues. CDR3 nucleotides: TGTGCCAGCAGCTTTGGTCCCGCTAATCAGCCCCAGCATTTT. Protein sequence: CASSFGPANQPQHF.

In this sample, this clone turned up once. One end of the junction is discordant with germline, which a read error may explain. CDR3 residues: CTSSPSGGAGRHGYTF. The CDR3, as DNA: TGTACCAGCAGTCCCTCCGGGGGGGCGGGTCGGCATGGCTACACCTTC. The rearrangement joins TRBV28 to TRBJ1-2; TRBD1 might be the D (6 bases). The CDR3 covers 16 residues. The germline CDR1 and CDR2 sequences are MDHEN and SYDVKM.

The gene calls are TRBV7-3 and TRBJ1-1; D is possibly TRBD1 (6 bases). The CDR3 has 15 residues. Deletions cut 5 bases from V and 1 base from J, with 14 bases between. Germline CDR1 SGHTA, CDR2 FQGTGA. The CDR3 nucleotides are TGTGCCAGCAGCCGAAGGGGGGGCGCGAACACTGAAGCTTTCTTT. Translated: CASSRRGGANTEAFF.

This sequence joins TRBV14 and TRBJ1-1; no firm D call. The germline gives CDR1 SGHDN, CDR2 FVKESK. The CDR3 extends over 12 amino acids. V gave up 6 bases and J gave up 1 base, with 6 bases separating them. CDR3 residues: CASRTWNTEAFF. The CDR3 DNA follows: TGTGCCAGCAGAACTTGGAACACTGAAGCTTTCTTT.

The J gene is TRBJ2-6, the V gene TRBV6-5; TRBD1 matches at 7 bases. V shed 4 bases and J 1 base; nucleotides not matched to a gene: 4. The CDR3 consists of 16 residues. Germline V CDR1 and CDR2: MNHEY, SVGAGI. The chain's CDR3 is CASSFGTESGANVLTF. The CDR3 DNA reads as TGTGCCAGCAGTTTCGGGACAGAATCTGGGGCCAACGTCCTGACTTTC.